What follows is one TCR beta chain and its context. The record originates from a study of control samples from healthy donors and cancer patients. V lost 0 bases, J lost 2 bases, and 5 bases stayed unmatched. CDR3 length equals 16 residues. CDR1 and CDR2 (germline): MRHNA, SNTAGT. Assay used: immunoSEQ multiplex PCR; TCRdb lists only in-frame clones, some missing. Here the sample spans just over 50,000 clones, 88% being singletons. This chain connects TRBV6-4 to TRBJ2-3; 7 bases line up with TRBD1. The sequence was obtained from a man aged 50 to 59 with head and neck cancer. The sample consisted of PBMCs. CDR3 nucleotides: TGTGCCAGCAGTGACTCCCCGGGACAGACCACAGATACGCAGTATTTT. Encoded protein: CASSDSPGQTTDTQYF.